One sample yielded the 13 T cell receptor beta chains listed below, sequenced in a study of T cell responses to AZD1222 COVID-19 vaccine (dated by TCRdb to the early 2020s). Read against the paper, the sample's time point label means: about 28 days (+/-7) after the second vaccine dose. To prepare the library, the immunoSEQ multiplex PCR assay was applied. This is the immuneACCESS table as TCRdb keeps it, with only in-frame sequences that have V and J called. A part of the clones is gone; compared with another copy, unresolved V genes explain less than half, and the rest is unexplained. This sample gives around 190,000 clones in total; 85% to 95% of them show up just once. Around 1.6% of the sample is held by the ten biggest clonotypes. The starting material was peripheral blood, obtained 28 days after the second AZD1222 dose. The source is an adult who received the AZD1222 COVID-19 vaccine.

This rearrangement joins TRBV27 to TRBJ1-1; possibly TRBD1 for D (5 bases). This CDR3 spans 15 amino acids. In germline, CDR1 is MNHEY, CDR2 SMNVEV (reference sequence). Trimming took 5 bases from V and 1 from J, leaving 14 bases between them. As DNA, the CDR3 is TGTGCCAGCAGTACGCTGGGGGGACCGAACACTGAAGCTTTCTTT. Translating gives CASSTLGGPNTEAFF.

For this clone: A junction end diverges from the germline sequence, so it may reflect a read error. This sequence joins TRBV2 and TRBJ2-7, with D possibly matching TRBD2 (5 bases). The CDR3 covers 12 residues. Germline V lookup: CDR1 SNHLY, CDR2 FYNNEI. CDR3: CASSGERRRWDF. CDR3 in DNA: TGTGCCAGCAGTGGCGAGCGGAGGAGGTGGGACTTC.

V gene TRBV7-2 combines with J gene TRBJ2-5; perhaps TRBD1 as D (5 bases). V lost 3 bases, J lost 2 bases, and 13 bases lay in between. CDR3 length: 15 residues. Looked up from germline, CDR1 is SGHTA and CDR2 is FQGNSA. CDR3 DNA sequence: TGTGCCAGCAGCTTCGGACAAGATGGGCAAGAGACCCAGTACTTC. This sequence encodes CASSFGQDGQETQYF.

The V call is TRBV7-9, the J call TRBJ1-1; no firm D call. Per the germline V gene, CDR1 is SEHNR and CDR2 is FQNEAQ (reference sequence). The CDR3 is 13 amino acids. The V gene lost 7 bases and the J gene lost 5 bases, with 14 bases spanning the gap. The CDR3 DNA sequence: TGTGCCAGCACCCCGGGAGGCGCTACTGAAGCTTTCTTT. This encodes CASTPGGATEAFF.

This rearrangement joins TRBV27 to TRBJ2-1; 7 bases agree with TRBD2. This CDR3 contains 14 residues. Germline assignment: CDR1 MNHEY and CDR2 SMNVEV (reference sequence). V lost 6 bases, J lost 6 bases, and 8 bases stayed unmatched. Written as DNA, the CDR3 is TGTGCCAGCAGCCGACTAGCTTCTCTCAATGAGCAGTTCTTC. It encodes CASSRLASLNEQFF.

This CDR3 is CATSGGSYNEQFF. CDR3 bases: TGTGCCACCTCAGGGGGCTCCTACAATGAGCAGTTCTTC. V is TRBV19 and J is TRBJ2-7; 7 positions agree with TRBD1. The J call may not be correct, given that the DNA end is closer to TRBJ2-1. This CDR3 is built from 13 residues. CDR1 is LNHDA, CDR2 SQIVND, per germline (reference sequence).

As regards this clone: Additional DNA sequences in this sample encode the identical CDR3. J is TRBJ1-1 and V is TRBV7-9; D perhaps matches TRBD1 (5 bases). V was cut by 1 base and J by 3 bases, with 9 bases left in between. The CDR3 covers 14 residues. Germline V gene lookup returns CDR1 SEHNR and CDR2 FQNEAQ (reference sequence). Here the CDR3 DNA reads TGTGCCAGCAGCTTAGGTCAAGGGGACACTGAAGCTTTCTTT. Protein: CASSLGQGDTEAFF.

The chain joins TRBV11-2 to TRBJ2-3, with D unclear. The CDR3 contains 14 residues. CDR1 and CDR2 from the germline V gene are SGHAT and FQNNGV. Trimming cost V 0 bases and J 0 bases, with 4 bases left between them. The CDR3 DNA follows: TGTGCCAGCAGCTTAGAACCTAGCACAGATACGCAGTATTTT. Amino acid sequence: CASSLEPSTDTQYF.

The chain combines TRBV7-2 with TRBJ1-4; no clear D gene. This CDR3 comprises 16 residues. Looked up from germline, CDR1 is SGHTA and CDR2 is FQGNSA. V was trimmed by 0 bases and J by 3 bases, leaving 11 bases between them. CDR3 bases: TGTGCCAGCAGCTTAGCGTCCAGGATCTCTAATGAAAAACTGTTTTTT. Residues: CASSLASRISNEKLFF.

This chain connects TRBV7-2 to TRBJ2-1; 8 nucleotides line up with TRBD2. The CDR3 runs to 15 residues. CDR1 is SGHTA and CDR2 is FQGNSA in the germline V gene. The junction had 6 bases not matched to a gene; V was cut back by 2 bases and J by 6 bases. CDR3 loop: CASSLRVGTSNEQFF. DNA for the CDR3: TGTGCCAGCAGCTTAAGGGTCGGGACTAGCAATGAGCAGTTCTTC.

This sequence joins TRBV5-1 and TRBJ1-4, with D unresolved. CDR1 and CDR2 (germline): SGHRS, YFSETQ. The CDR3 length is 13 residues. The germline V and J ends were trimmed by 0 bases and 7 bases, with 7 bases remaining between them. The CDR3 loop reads CASSLAGGEKLFF. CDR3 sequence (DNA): TGCGCCAGCAGCTTGGCGGGCGGTGAAAAACTGTTTTTT.

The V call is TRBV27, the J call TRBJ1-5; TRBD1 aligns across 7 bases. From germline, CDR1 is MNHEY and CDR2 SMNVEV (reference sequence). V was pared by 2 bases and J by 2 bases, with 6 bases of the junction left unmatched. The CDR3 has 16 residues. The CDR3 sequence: CASSLRGGYGNQPQHF. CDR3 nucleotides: TGTGCCAGCAGTTTAAGAGGGGGCTACGGCAATCAGCCCCAGCATTTT.

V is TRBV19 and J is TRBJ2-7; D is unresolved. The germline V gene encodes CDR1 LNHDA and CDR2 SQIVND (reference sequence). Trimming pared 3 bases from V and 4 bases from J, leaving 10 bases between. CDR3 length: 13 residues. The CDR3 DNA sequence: TGTGCCAGTAGTATCAACGTCGGGTACGAGCAGTACTTC. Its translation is CASSINVGYEQYF.